Below, 31 T cell receptor beta chains from the same sample are listed, as sequenced in a study of identical twins. TCRdb reprocessed the 5' RACE reads with MiXCR, giving one entry per CDR3 protein. The repertoire holds around 490,000 distinct CDR3 sequences, with roughly an eighth as singletons. The same sample was also used in a study of yellow fever vaccine responses in identical twins.

The material sequenced was CD4+ T cells sorted from blood. The receptor set was obtained from a woman between 18 and 29 years old in good health.

This clonotype has only a few counts. The rearrangement uses TRBV7-8 and TRBJ1-1; D is unresolved. This CDR3 contains 13 residues. Deletions cut 8 bases from V and 0 bases from J, with 10 bases between. Germline V lookup: CDR1 SGHVS, CDR2 FQNEAQ. Here the CDR3 reads CASGWSMNTEAFF. The CDR3 DNA reads TGTGCCAGCGGATGGTCAATGAACACTGAAGCTTTCTTT.

CDR3 sequence reads: CASRAMTGTGTYEQYF. CDR3 nucleotides: TGTGCCAGCAGGGCGATGACCGGGACTGGCACCTACGAGCAGTACTTC. The chain is built from TRBV6-1 and TRBJ2-7; D is perhaps TRBD2 (6 bases). This CDR3 has 16 amino acids. Trimming removed 6 bases from V and 2 bases from J, with 20 bases in between. Germline assignment: CDR1 MNHNS and CDR2 SASEGT.

This clonotype was seen many times. The chain recombines TRBV7-2 with TRBJ2-1; 8 positions match TRBD2. This CDR3 spans 12 amino acids. Unmatched junction bases numbered 2, after V lost 3 bases and J lost 10 bases. Germline lookup yields CDR1 SGHTA and CDR2 FQGNSA. DNA for the CDR3: TGTGCCAGCAGCTTTAGCGGGAAAGAGCAGTTCTTC. Its protein product is CASSFSGKEQFF. The variable domain in full, with the rest retrieved from reference TRBV7-2 and TRBJ2-1, is GAGVSQSPSNKVTEKGKDVELRCDPISGHTALYWYRQSLGQGLEFLIYFQGNSAPDKSGLPSDRFSAERTGGSVSTLTIQRTQQEDSAVYLCASSFSGKEQFFGPGTRLTVL.

This clonotype appeared a few times. The V call is TRBV20-1, the J call TRBJ2-7; D remains ambiguous. The germline V gene encodes CDR1 DFQATT and CDR2 SNEGSKA (reference sequence). This CDR3 is built from 11 residues. Trimming cost V 6 bases and J 3 bases, with 9 bases left between them. As DNA, the CDR3 is TGCAGTGCGGCTCTCGTCTACGAGCAGTACTTC. The encoded protein is CSAALVYEQYF.

This clonotype appeared a few times. The rearrangement uses TRBV7-2 and TRBJ2-5; 10 bases map to TRBD2. There are 16 residues in the CDR3. CDR1 is SGHTA and CDR2 is FQGNSA in the germline V gene. V trimming: 3 bases; J trimming: 3 bases; junction bases outside the gene matches: 7. The CDR3 spells CASSLDSGRTKETQYF. Here the CDR3 DNA reads TGTGCCAGCAGCTTGGATAGCGGGAGGACAAAAGAGACCCAGTACTTC.

The chain couples TRBV3-1 to TRBJ1-4, with D possibly being TRBD1 (5 bases). Trimming removed 5 bases from V and 8 bases from J, with 12 bases in between. The CDR3 consists of 13 residues. Germline CDR1 and CDR2: LGHDT and YNNKEL (reference sequence). This CDR3 reads CASSNLQAEKLFF. For the CDR3, the DNA is TGTGCCAGCAGCAACCTACAGGCGGAAAAACTGTTTTTT. Using reference TRBV3-1 and TRBJ1-4 for the parts outside the CDR3, the full variable domain is DTAVSQTPKYLVTQMGNDKSIKCEQNLGHDTMYWYKQDSKKFLKIMFSYNNKELIINETVPNRFSPKSPDKAHLNLHINSLELGDSAVYFCASSNLQAEKLFFGSGTQLSVL.

The genes are TRBV7-9 and TRBJ1-1, with a tentative D call TRBD1 (5 bases). V lost 2 bases, J lost 3 bases, and 16 bases lay in between. CDR3 length: 16 amino acids. The germline V gene encodes CDR1 SEHNR and CDR2 FQNEAQ (reference sequence). CDR3 amino acids: CASSLYQGLGDTEAFF. The CDR3 nucleotides read TGTGCCAGCAGCTTATATCAAGGACTGGGGGACACTGAAGCTTTCTTT.

This clonotype was seen many times. This chain uses TRBV29-1 with TRBJ2-7, with 9 bases fitting TRBD1. Looked up from germline, CDR1 is SQVTM and CDR2 is ANQGSEA. The CDR3 is 15 amino acids. Trimming at V came to 5 bases and at J to 6 bases, leaving 14 bases not matched to a gene. Here the CDR3 reads CSVSWGTGGFGEQYF. CDR3 DNA: TGCAGCGTTTCATGGGGCACAGGGGGCTTTGGCGAGCAGTACTTC.

This clonotype has a count of ten or more. The chain is built from TRBV12-3 or TRBV12-4 and TRBJ1-1; 8 nucleotides agree with TRBD1. Losses at the gene ends were 10 bases for V and 4 bases for J; bases not matched to a gene: 5. CDR3 length: 12 amino acids. The CDR3, as DNA: TGTGCCACAGATCAGGGGGCCACTGAAGCTTTCTTT. It yields the protein CATDQGATEAFF.

The chain uses TRBV30 and TRBJ2-3; possibly TRBD1 for D (6 bases). Germline V gene lookup returns CDR1 GTSNPN and CDR2 SVGIG (reference sequence). The CDR3 is made up of 15 amino acids. The V end lost 0 bases, the J end lost 2 bases, and 12 bases lay between the germline ends. The CDR3 loop is CAWSVPDRVTDTQYF. CDR3 sequence (DNA): TGTGCCTGGAGTGTACCGGACAGAGTCACAGATACGCAGTATTTT.

The chain combines TRBV5-6 with TRBJ2-1; TRBD2 might be the D (5 bases). CDR3 length equals 16 residues. CDR1 and CDR2 from the germline V gene are SGHDT and YYEEEE. Trimming cost V 1 base and J 5 bases, with 16 bases left between them. In DNA, the CDR3 is TGTGCCAGCAGCTTGCCATCCGGGGTTGGTGACAATGAGCAGTTCTTC. It codes for CASSLPSGVGDNEQFF.

The genes are TRBV7-2 and TRBJ2-2; the D gene is possibly TRBD2 (5 bases). Germline CDR1 SGHTA, CDR2 FQGNSA. The CDR3 loop spans 16 amino acids. V shed 2 bases and J shed 1 base, with 11 bases lying between them. The CDR3 DNA follows: TGTGCCAGCAGCTTAACTAGTTCCAGGAACACCGGGGAGCTGTTTTTT. Encoded protein: CASSLTSSRNTGELFF.

This chain uses TRBV7-2 with TRBJ1-6; perhaps TRBD1 as D (6 bases). Germline V lookup: CDR1 SGHTA, CDR2 FQGNSA. V was shortened by 3 bases and J by 10 bases, with 13 bases between the two germline ends. This CDR3 is built from 14 residues. Here the CDR3 DNA reads TGTGCCAGCAGCTTTGCCGACAGGCGATCACCCCTCCACTTT. Its protein product is CASSFADRRSPLHF.

This clonotype was recorded a few times. The gene calls are TRBV14 and TRBJ2-1; 9 bases line up with TRBD2. The CDR3 has 17 residues. The V gene end was trimmed by 3 bases and the J gene end by 4 bases; junction bases not matched to a gene: 10. Germline CDR1 SGHDN, CDR2 FVKESK. The DNA for the CDR3 is TGTGCCAGCAGCCAGTCTCGCAGGACTAGCGCATACAATGAGCAGTTCTTC. Protein product: CASSQSRRTSAYNEQFF.

This chain connects TRBV5-1 to TRBJ2-1, with a tentative D call TRBD2 (5 bases). CDR3 length equals 15 residues. Trimming shortened V by 0 bases and J by 1 base, and 8 bases separated the two germline ends. The germline V gene has CDR1 SGHRS and CDR2 YFSETQ. DNA for the CDR3: TGCGCCAGCAGCTTGGAACCGGGATCCTACAATGAGCAGTTCTTC. Its translation: CASSLEPGSYNEQFF.

The rearrangement links TRBV2 to TRBJ2-7; D is perhaps TRBD1 (5 bases). With 5 bases removed from V and 5 bases from J, the gap between germline ends came to 10 bases. The germline gives CDR1 SNHLY, CDR2 FYNNEI. This CDR3 is 12 amino acids long. CDR3: CASSSGPHEQYF. As DNA, the CDR3 is TGTGCCAGCAGTTCAGGGCCCCACGAGCAGTACTTC.

This clonotype was seen at least ten times. In nucleotides, the CDR3 is TGTGCCAGCAGTTTAGAGGAAGATACGCAGTATTTT. Its protein is CASSLEEDTQYF. V and J are TRBV12-3 or TRBV12-4 and TRBJ2-3; unclear D gene. The V end was cut by 1 base, the J end by 5 bases, with 4 bases between. The CDR3 runs 12 residues.

A few counts support this clonotype. This chain uses TRBV2 with TRBJ2-7; possibly TRBD2 for D (5 bases). Germline CDR1 SNHLY, CDR2 FYNNEI. V was shortened by 2 bases and J by 4 bases, with 18 bases between the two germline ends. This CDR3 spans 16 amino acids. The CDR3: CASSERERQRPYEQYF. The DNA for the CDR3 is TGTGCCAGCAGTGAAAGGGAGCGCCAGCGGCCATACGAGCAGTACTTC.

This clonotype was seen more than once but under ten times. J is TRBJ2-1 and V is TRBV11-2, with 16 bases fitting TRBD2. V shed 5 bases, J shed 2 bases, and the junction held 9 bases outside the gene matches. CDR3 size: 19 residues. Germline V CDR1 and CDR2: SGHAT, FQNNGV. The CDR3 loop is CASSPPRGTSGRAYNEQFF. CDR3 DNA: TGTGCCAGCAGCCCACCGCGTGGGACTAGCGGGAGGGCCTACAATGAGCAGTTCTTC.

The chain joins TRBV27 to TRBJ2-5; 8 bases line up with TRBD1. Germline V gives CDR1 MNHEY, CDR2 SMNVEV (reference sequence). The CDR3 spans 14 residues. The junction had 6 bases not matched to a gene; V was cut back by 3 bases and J by 6 bases. In nucleotides, the CDR3 is TGTGCCAGCAGTTTGGCAGGGGGCGCGAAGACCCAGTACTTC. Amino acids: CASSLAGGAKTQYF.

In its sample, this clonotype was seen many times. V is TRBV5-1 and J is TRBJ1-1; D possibly corresponds to TRBD1 (5 bases). The V end lost 1 base, the J end lost 4 bases, and 14 bases lay between the germline ends. The CDR3 is 15 residues long. Germline V gene sequence: CDR1 SGHRS, CDR2 YFSETQ. DNA of the CDR3: TGCGCCAGCAGCTTGCAGGGAAGCTCGAGCACTGAAGCTTTCTTT. The encoded protein is CASSLQGSSSTEAFF.

In this sample, this clonotype turned up a few times. J is TRBJ2-7 and V is TRBV29-1, with a possible D match to TRBD2 (5 bases). CDR1 is SQVTM and CDR2 is ANQGSEA in the germline V gene. The V end lost 4 bases, the J end lost 2 bases, and 15 bases lay between the germline ends. The CDR3 loop spans 14 amino acids. The DNA of the CDR3 is TGCAGCGTTGCAAAAGTCGACTATCCCTACGAGCAGTACTTC. Its translation is CSVAKVDYPYEQYF.

The rearrangement joins TRBV6-1 to TRBJ2-1; maybe TRBD2 (6 bases). The CDR3 is 14 amino acids. The germline CDR1 and CDR2 sequences are MNHNS and SASEGT. Trimming left V 5 bases short and J 7 bases short, with 15 bases between. As DNA, the CDR3 is TGTGCCAGCAGTCCCGGGCCCCGGGGGAATGAGCAGTTCTTC. It yields the protein CASSPGPRGNEQFF.

This clonotype showed up just a few times. The rearrangement links TRBV3-1 to TRBJ1-1, with 9 positions matching TRBD1. This CDR3 comprises 17 residues. The V gene's germline CDR1 is LGHDT and CDR2 YNNKEL (reference sequence). Germline trimming cut 2 bases from V and 0 bases from J; bases unmatched to any gene: 7. Here the CDR3 reads CASSQNVGTGLNTEAFF. Here the CDR3 DNA reads TGTGCCAGCAGCCAAAACGTCGGGACAGGGCTGAACACTGAAGCTTTCTTT.

This clonotype was recorded a few times. This chain uses TRBV10-3 with TRBJ2-7; TRBD1 might be the D (6 bases). Trimming pared 0 bases from V and 2 bases from J, leaving 11 bases between. CDR1 is ENHRY, CDR2 SYGVKD, per germline. The CDR3 spans 15 residues. The CDR3, as DNA: TGTGCCATCAGTGAGTCTTTCGGGACAACCTACGAGCAGTACTTC. Translation gives CAISESFGTTYEQYF.

This sequence joins TRBV12-3 or TRBV12-4 and TRBJ2-3; a weak D match, TRBD2 (5 bases). V was trimmed by 6 bases and J by 2 bases, leaving 15 bases between them. The CDR3 is 15 residues long. CDR3 DNA: TGTGCCAGCAGCCCGTCCGGACTCAACACAGATACGCAGTATTTT. As protein: CASSPSGLNTDTQYF.

This clonotype turned up a few times. V usage is TRBV29-1 and J usage is TRBJ2-3, with a weak D call TRBD1 (6 bases). CDR1 is SQVTM, CDR2 ANQGSEA, per germline. The CDR3 consists of 13 residues. Trimming stripped 3 bases from V and 5 bases from J, with 12 bases between. The DNA for the CDR3 is TGCAGCGTTGAGAGCAGGGGAAGAGATACGCAGTATTTT. This translates into CSVESRGRDTQYF.

The DNA of the CDR3 is TGTGCCAGCAGCCCTCGGACAGGGGCCACAGATACGCAGTATTTT. Protein product: CASSPRTGATDTQYF. The chain combines TRBV5-5 with TRBJ2-3; 9 nucleotides line up with TRBD1. The CDR3 is made up of 15 amino acids. The V segment lost 4 bases and the J segment 2 bases; nucleotides outside the gene matches: 5. From germline, CDR1 is SGHKS and CDR2 YYEKEE (reference sequence).

This clonotype was recorded a few times. The chain has TRBV30 and TRBJ2-3, with 15 bases identical to TRBD2. The CDR3 covers 16 residues. Germline V gives CDR1 GTSNPN, CDR2 SVGIG (reference sequence). V shed 2 bases, J shed 4 bases, and the junction held 4 bases outside the gene matches. CDR3 nucleotide sequence: TGTGCCTGGAGTCGGACTAGCGGGAGGGCCTCAGATACGCAGTATTTT. Translating it yields CAWSRTSGRASDTQYF. Drawing the rest from reference TRBV30 and TRBJ2-3, the complete variable domain is SQTIHQWPATLVQPVGSPLSLECTVEGTSNPNLYWYRQAAGRGLQLLFYSVGIGQISSEVPQNLSASRPQDRQFILSSKKLLLSDSGFYLCAWSRTSGRASDTQYFGPGTRLTVL.

Remarks on this clonotype: Germline and junction disagree at one end, which may indicate a read error. The chain is built from TRBV2 and TRBJ2-2, with TRBD2 as a possible D gene (6 bases). Germline V gives CDR1 SNHLY, CDR2 FYNNEI. The CDR3 has 18 amino acids. As DNA, the CDR3 is TGTGCCATCAGTTTTCGACGTAGCGGAATCTTGAACACCGGGGAGCTGTTTTTT. This translates into CAISFRRSGILNTGELFF.

This clonotype was seen at least ten times. V gene TRBV28 combines with J gene TRBJ2-3, with 11 bases identical to TRBD2. This CDR3 has 16 residues. The ends lost 6 bases at V and 6 bases at J; junction bases unmatched: 11. In germline, CDR1 is MDHEN, CDR2 SYDVKM. The CDR3 nucleotides read TGTGCCAGCAGCTGGATAGCGGGGGGGCAGTACGATACGCAGTATTTT. Translated: CASSWIAGGQYDTQYF. The full variable domain, completed using reference TRBV28 and TRBJ2-3, is DVKVTQSSRYLVKRTGEKVFLECVQDMDHENMFWYRQDPGLGLRLIYFSYDVKMKEKGDIPEGYSVSREKKERFSLILESASTNQTSMYLCASSWIAGGQYDTQYFGPGTRLTVL.